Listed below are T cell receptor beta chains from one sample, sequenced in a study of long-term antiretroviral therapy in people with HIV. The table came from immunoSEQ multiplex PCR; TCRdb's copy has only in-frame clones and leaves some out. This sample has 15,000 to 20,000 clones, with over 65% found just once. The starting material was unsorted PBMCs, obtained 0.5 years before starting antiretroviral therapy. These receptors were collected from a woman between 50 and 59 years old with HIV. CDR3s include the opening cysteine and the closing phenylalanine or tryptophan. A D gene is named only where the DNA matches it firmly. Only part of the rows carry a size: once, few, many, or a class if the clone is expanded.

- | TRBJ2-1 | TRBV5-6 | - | TGTGCCAGCAGCGCGATTAGATCTGCCTACAATGAGCAGTTCTTC | CASSAIRSAYNEQFF
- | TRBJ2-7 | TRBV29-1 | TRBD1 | TGCAGCGTTGAAGAGGGACAGGGCCACGAGCAGTACTTC | CSVEEGQGHEQYF
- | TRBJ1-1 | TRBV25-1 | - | TGTGCCAGCAGTGAATTCAGGGATGCGGATGAAGCTTTCTTT | CASSEFRDADEAFF
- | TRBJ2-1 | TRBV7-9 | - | TGTGCCAGCAGCTTAGTCTACATACGAGAGCAGTTCTTC | CASSLVYIREQFF
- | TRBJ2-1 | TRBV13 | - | TGTGCCAGCAGCCCAAGATCACAAGATAAAGAGGGGCAGTTCTTC | CASSPRSQDKEGQFF
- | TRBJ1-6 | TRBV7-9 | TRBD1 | TGTGCCAGCACCGGGACAGGGATGTATTCACCCCTCCACTTT | CASTGTGMYSPLHF
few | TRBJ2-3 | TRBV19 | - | TGTGCCAGCAGAGATGGAGGGGTGAGCACAGATACGCAGTATTTT | CASRDGGVSTDTQYF
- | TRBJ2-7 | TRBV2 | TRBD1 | TGTGCCAGCAGTCAGGACAGGGGAGGCTACGAGCAGTACTTC | CASSQDRGGYEQYF
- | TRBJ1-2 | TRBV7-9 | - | TGTGCCAGCAGCTTAAGGGGCGCGGCTTTTGGCTACACCTTC | CASSLRGAAFGYTF
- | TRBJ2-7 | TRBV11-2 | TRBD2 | TGTGCCAGCAGCCGGACTAGCGGGGGGGCGTGGTCCTACGAGCAGTACTTC | CASSRTSGGAWSYEQYF
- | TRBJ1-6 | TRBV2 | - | TGTGCCAGCATTGGGACGGAGGGAGGTAATTCACCCCTCCACTTT | CASIGTEGGNSPLHF
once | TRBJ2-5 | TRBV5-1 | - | TGCGCCAGCAGCTTGTACGACGGGGTCCAAGAGACCCAGTACTTC | CASSLYDGVQETQYF
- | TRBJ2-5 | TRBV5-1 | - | TGCGCCAGCAGCTTGGGACTCTACCAAGAGACCCAGTACTTC | CASSLGLYQETQYF
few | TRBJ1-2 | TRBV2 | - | TGTGCCAGCAGGCTGACAGATAAGATCTATGGCTACACCTTC | CASRLTDKIYGYTF
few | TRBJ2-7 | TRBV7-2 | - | TGTGCCAGCAGCCTCGCAGGGAAGGGCGAGCAGTACTTC | CASSLAGKGEQYF
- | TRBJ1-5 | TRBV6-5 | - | TGTGCCAGCAGTTACCTTGGGGCTAAGCAGCCCCAGCATTTT | CASSYLGAKQPQHF
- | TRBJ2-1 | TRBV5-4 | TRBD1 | TGTGCCAGCAGCATTAGGACAGGGTCCTACAATGAGCAGTTCTTC | CASSIRTGSYNEQFF
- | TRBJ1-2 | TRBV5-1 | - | TGCGCCAGCAGCTTGGGTCCCGGGGGCGAAGGCTACACCTTC | CASSLGPGGEGYTF
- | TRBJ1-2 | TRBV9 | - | TGTGCCAGCAGCGTAGCTAGGAACTATGGCTACACCTTC | CASSVARNYGYTF
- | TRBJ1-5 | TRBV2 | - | TGTGCCAGCAGTGTGAGCGGGGGCAATCAGCCCCAGCATTTT | CASSVSGGNQPQHF
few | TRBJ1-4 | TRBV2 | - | TGTGCCAGCTTACGCTCGATCGAGGAAAAACTGTTTTTT | CASLRSIEEKLFF
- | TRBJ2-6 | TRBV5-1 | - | TGCGCCAGCAGCACGGGCCGGGGGACTGGGGCCAACGTCCTGACTTTC | CASSTGRGTGANVLTF
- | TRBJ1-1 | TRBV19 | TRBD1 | TGTGCCAGTAGTATGGACAGGGCGAACACTGAAGCTTTCTTT | CASSMDRANTEAFF
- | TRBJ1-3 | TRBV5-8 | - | TGTGCCAGCAACAAACCCCGGAGCTCTGGAAACACCATATATTTT | CASNKPRSSGNTIYF
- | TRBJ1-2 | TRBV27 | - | TGTGCCAGCAAATGGGAGAAGAATGGCTACACCTTC | CASKWEKNGYTF
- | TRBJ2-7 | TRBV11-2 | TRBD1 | TGTGCCAGCAGCTTAGCAGACAGGGGGCCGTACGAGCAGTACTTC | CASSLADRGPYEQYF
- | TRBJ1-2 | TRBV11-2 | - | TGTGCCAGCAGCCAGAACGGCGCAGGGTACACCTTC | CASSQNGAGYTF
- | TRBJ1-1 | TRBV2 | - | TGTGCCAGCAGTGAATTAGGTCGGCAGGGAATCATGAACACTGAAGCTTTCTTT | CASSELGRQGIMNTEAFF
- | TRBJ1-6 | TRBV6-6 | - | TGTGCCAGCAGTCACGGGAGAGGGTGGGGTTCACCCCTCCACTTT | CASSHGRGWGSPLHF
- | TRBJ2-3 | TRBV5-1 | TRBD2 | TGCGCCAGCAGCTTCGGACTAGCGGTTGATGGGGATACGCAGTATTTT | CASSFGLAVDGDTQYF